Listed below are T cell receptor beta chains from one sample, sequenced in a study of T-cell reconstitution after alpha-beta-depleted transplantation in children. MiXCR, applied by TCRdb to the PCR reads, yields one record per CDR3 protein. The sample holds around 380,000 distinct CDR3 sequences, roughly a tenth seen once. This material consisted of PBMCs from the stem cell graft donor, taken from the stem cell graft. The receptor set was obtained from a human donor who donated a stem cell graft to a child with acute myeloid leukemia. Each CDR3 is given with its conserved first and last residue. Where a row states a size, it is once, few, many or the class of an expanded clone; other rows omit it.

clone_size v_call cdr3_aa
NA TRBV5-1 CASSLGGQADYGYTF
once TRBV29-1 CSANKGPYEQYF
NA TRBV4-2 CASSQERSVREKLFF
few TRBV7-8 CASSPRLATDRGIRNQPQHF
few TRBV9 CASSAGLLSGGQETQYF
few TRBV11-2 CASSWTGITEAFF
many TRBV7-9 CASSPRGTAEAFF
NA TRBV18 CASSPVVGVTDTQYF
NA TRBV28 CASSPTDGSNQPQHF
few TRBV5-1 CASSLASYGRNEAFF
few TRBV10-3 CAISGGQGVPYEQYF
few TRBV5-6 CASSSPGTYNERFF
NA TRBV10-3 CAISEFAQNTGELFF
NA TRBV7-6 CASSWTRGTDTQYF
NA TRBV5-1 CASSLAPGTNTGELFF
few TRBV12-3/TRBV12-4 CASSRTAGVSYNEQFF
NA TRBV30 CAWTGDERTDTQYF
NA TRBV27 CASSHSRQAPNEQFF
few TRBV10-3 CAISESPDRANQPQHF
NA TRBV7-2 CASSVGGVSQETQYF
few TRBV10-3 CAISVGQGASEQYF
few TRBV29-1 CSVLGQQNEQFF
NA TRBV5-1 CASSLPGEYNEQFF
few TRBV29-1 CSVVFWGRHGYTF
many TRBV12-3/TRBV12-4 CASSGEGGQYF
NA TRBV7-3 CASSFTSGAYNEQFF
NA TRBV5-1 CASSPGTSGEDTGELFF
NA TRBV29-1 CSVRGQGDYGYTF
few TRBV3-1 CASSQTLAGEETQYF
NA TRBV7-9 CASSRPRGTTGEKLFF
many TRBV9 CASSVELAGGNEQFF
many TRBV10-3 CAISESIVLARANSNQPQHF
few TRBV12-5 CASGLLADTQYF
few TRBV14 CASSPQTGGFGNTIYF
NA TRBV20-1 CSARPVLRGSLYEQYF
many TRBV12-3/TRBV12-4 CASTMGHQYNEQFF
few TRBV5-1 CASSIRTSSSYNEQFF
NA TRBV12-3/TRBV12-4 CASTFGGHAGELFF
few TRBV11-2 CASSLTGSGQETQYF
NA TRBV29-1 CSARTGLGYTF
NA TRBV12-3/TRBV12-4 CASSLGLTGGGRETQYF
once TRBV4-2 CASKPTTSRDNEQFF
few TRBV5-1 CASSLLRTYGTDTQYF
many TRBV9 CASSPRRANYGYTF
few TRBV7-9 CASSLSLGWNEQYF
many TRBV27 CASSLPGQGSYEQYF